One sample yielded the 11 T cell receptor beta chains listed below, sequenced in a study of CXCR3-negative and CXCR3-positive naive CD8 T cells. UMI-labeled 5' RACE yielded the TRB cDNA libraries. Using the 5' RACE reads, TCRdb records one entry per CDR3 protein without DNA. Its clone listing holds about 57,000 distinct CDR3 sequences. Material: memory CD8+ T cells from blood. The origin of the receptors is a human donor in good health. Some clones in this sample may be carry-over from other donors' samples.

The chain couples TRBV29-1 to TRBJ2-7; TCRdb indicates TRBD1, and absent DNA this call remains unverified. This CDR3 is built from 12 residues. The V gene's germline CDR1 is SQVTM and CDR2 ANQGSEA. The CDR3 sequence is CSAALTGYEQYF.

The V gene is TRBV27, the J gene TRBJ1-5. CDR1 and CDR2 (germline): MNHEY, SMNVEV (reference sequence). The CDR3 has 14 residues. CDR3 region: CASSSSIRNQPQHF.

The rearrangement uses TRBV29-1 and TRBJ2-1; lacking DNA, the TRBD1 call made by TCRdb goes unchecked. This CDR3 comprises 15 residues. From germline, CDR1 is SQVTM and CDR2 ANQGSEA. The CDR3 sequence: CSVPVDRGFSYEQFF.

The gene calls are TRBV29-1 and TRBJ1-1. Germline lookup yields CDR1 SQVTM and CDR2 ANQGSEA. This CDR3 comprises 11 residues. CDR3 sequence reads: CSVKGYTEAFF.

V usage is TRBV4-3 and J usage is TRBJ1-1; TCRdb proposes TRBD1, but this gene call is untestable without DNA. Germline loops: CDR1 LGHNA, CDR2 YSLEER. This CDR3 has 14 amino acids. Here the CDR3 reads CASSPGTVNTEAFF.

The chain carries TRBV6-4 and TRBJ2-2. This CDR3 is built from 14 residues. CDR1 and CDR2 from the germline V gene are MRHNA and SNTAGT. This CDR3 reads CASSDSRDPGELFF.

The chain links TRBV7-9 to TRBJ1-2; checking the TCRdb D call of TRBD1 is not possible without DNA. This CDR3 contains 13 residues. Germline CDR1 reads SEHNR; CDR2 reads FQNEAQ (reference sequence). CDR3 sequence: CASSADRVLGYTF. The whole variable domain, filled in from reference TRBV7-9 and TRBJ1-2, reads DTGVSQNPRHKITKRGQNVTFRCDPISEHNRLYWYRQTLGQGPEFLTYFQNEAQLEKSRLLSDRFSAERPKGSFSTLEIQRTEQGDSAMYLCASSADRVLGYTFGSGTRLTVV.

The chain couples TRBV12-3 or TRBV12-4 to TRBJ2-1; TCRdb returns TRBD1, unconfirmable since there is no DNA. The CDR3 sequence is 13 residues long. The CDR3 here is CASGAGARYEQFF.

The chain is built from TRBV6-2 or TRBV6-3 and TRBJ2-6; TCRdb's assignment of TRBD1 cannot be checked, as there is no DNA. Germline assignment: CDR1 MNHEY and CDR2 SVGEGT. This CDR3 is 14 amino acids long. CDR3 sequence: CAVLGGDGANVLTF.

V usage is TRBV29-1 and J usage is TRBJ2-2. Germline CDR1 SQVTM, CDR2 ANQGSEA. The CDR3 has 12 amino acids. CDR3 sequence: CSVENGAGELFF.

This rearrangement joins TRBV7-9 to TRBJ1-1; the TRBD1 assignment by TCRdb is unverifiable without DNA. This CDR3 is 15 amino acids long. Germline V gives CDR1 SEHNR, CDR2 FQNEAQ (reference sequence). CDR3 in amino acids: CASSELTGIITEAFF.